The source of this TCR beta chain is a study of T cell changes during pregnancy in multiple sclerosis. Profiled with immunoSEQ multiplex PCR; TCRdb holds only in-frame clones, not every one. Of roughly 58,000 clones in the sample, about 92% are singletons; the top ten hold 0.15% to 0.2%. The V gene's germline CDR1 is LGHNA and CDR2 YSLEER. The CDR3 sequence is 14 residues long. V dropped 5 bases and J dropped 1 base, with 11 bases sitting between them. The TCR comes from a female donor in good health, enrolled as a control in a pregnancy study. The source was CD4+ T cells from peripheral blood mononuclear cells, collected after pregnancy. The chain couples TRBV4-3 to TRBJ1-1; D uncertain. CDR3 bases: TGCGCCAGCAGCTTACTAGGGAGGAACACTGAAGCTTTCTTT. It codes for CASSLLGRNTEAFF.